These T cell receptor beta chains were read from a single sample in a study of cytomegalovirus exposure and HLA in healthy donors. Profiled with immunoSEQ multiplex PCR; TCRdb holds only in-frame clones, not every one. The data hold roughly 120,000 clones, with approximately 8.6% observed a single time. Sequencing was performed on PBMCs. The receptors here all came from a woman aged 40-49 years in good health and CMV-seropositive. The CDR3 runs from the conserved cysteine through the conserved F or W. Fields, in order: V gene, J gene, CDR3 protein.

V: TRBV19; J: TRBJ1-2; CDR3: CAISQGSGYTF
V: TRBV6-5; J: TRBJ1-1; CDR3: CASSYAQRNTEAFF
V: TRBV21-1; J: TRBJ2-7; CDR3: CASSRGQGYEQYF
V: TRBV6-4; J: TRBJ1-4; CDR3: CASSVGAGWNEKLFF
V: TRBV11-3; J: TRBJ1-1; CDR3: CASSPDSENTEAFF
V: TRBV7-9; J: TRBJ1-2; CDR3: CASSPQAADANYGYTF
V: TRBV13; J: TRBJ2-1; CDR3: CASTMGGYNEQFF
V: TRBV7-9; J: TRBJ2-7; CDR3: CASSQQGGGYEQYF
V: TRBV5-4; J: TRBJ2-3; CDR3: CASSRSEQDTQYF
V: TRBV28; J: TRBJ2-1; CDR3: CASSRYRGGANEQFF
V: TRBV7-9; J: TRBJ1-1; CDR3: CASRTDPQNTEAFF
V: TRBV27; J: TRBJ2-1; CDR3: CASSSGQPIYNEQFF
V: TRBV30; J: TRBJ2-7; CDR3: CAWSKDRYKVYEQYF
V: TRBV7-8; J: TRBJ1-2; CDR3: CASSRVPGQGYYGYTF
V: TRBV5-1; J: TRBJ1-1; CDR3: CASSISTGDVTEAFF
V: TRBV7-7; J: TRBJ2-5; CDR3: CASSLGGTGQETQYF
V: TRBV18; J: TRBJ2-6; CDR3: CASSPRQVGSGANVLTF
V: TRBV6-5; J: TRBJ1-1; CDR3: CASSYSGQGRVAFF
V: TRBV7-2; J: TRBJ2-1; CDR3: CADSPGGGWYNEQFF
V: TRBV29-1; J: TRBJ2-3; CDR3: CSAGEGYSTDTQYF
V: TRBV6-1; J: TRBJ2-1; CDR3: CASSDRQGAMFDEQFF
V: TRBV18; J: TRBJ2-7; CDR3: CASSPPNRALNEQYF
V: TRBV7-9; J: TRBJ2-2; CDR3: CASSSIQGNTGELFF
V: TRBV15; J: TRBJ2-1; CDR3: CATSRLDRGNEQFF
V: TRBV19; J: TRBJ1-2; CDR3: CASSKEIGVGYGYTF
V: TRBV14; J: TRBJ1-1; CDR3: CASSQVGALNTEAFF
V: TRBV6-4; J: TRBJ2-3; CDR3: CASSDQFADTQYF
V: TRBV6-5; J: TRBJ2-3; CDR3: CASSYSGTDTQYF
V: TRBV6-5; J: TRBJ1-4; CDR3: CASSRGQGHEKLFF
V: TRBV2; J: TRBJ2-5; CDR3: CASSGVGQGGQETQYF
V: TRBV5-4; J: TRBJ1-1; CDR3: CASSLTLGVTEAFF
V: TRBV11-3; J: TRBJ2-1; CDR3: CASSLGQGSAEQFF
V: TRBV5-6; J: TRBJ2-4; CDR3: CASSGRQGEDIQYF
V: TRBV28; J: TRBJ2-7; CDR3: CASSRQGPYEQYF
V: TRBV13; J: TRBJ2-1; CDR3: CASILRTSGSYNEQFF
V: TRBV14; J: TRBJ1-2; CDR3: CASSQDPGQDYGYTF
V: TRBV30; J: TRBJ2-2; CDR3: CAWNSNGLNTGELFF
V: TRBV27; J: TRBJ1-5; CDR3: CASSRTGGNQPQHF
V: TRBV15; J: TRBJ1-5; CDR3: CATSRRASNQPQHF
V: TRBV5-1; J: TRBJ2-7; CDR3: CASSSDRGSSYEQYF
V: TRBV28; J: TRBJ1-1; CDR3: CASSLGGATEAFF
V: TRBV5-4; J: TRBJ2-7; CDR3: CASSDEQGNEQYF
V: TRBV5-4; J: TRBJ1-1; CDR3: CASSPMAGGNTEAFF
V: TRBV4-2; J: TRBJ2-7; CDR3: CASSQEPWTGGYEQYF
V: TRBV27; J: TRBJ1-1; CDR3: CASSLEGQGENTEAFF
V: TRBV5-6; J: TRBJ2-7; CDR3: CASKTIRDTSKPYEQYF
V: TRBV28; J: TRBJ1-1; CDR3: CASILTGTGRHTEAFF
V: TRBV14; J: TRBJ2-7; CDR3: CASSQVNRLTFYEQYF
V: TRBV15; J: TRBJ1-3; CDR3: CATSRDHRVTGNTIYF
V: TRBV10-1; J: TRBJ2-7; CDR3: CASSELASPYEQYF
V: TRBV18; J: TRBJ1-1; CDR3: CASSRVNTEAFF
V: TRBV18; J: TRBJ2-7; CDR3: CASSPRDRVGSYEQYF
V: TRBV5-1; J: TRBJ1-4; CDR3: CASSIYGENEKLFF